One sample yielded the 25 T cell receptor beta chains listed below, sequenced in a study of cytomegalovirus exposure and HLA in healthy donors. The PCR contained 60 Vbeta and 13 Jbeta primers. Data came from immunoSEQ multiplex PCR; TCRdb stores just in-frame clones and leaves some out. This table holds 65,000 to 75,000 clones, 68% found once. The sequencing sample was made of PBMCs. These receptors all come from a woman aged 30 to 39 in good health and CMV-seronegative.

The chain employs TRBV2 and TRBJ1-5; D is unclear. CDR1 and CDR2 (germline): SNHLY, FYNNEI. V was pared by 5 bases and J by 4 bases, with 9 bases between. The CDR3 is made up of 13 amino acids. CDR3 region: CASSQGRNQPQHF. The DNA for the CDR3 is TGTGCCAGCAGTCAAGGGAGGAATCAGCCCCAGCATTTT.

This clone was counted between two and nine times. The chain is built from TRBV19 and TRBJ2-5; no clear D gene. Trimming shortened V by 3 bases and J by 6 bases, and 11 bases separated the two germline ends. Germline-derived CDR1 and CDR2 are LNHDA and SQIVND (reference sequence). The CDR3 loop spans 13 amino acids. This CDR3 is CASSISRSQTQYF. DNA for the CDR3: TGTGCCAGTAGTATCTCCAGAAGTCAGACCCAGTACTTC.

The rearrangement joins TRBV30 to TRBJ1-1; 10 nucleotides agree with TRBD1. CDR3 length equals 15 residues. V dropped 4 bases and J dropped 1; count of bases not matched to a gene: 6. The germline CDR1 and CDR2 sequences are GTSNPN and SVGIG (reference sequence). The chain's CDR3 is CAWIPGTGENTEAFF. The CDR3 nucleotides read TGTGCCTGGATCCCCGGGACAGGGGAGAACACTGAAGCTTTCTTT.

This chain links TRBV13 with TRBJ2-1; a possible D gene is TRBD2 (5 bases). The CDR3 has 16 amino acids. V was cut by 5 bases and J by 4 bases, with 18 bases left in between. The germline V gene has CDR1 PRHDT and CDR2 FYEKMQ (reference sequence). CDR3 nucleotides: TGTGCCAGCAGCCACCTCGGAGGAGCTACTTACAATGAGCAGTTCTTC. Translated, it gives CASSHLGGATYNEQFF.

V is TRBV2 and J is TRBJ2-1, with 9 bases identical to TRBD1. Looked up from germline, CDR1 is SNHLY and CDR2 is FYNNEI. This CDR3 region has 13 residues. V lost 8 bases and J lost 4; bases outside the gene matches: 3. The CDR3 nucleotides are TGTGCCAGCGGGGGACAGGGATACAATGAGCAGTTCTTC. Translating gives CASGGQGYNEQFF.

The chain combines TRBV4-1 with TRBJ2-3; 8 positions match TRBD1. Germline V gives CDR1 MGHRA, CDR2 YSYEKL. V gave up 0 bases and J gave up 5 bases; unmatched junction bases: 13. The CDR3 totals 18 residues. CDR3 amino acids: CASSQEAWTRGPRDTQYF. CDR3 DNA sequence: TGCGCCAGCAGCCAAGAGGCGTGGACCAGGGGGCCTCGAGATACGCAGTATTTT.

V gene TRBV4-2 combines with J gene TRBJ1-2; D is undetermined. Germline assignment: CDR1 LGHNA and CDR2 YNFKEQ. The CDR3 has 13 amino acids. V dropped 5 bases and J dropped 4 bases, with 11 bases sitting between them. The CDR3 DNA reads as TGTGCCAGCAGCGACCGGGTCTCCTATGGCTACACCTTC. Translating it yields CASSDRVSYGYTF.

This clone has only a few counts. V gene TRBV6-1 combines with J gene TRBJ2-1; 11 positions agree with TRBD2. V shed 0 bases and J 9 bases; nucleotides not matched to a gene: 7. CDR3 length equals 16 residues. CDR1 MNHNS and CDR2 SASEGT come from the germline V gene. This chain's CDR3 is CASSEALSGGAFEQFF. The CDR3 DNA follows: TGTGCCAGCAGTGAAGCGCTTAGCGGGGGGGCATTTGAGCAGTTCTTC.

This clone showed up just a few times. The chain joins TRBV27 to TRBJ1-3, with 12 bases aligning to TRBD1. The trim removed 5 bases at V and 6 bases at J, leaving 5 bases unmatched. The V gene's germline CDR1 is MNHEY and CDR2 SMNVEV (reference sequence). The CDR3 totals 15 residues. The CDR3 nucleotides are TGTGCCAGCAGTCCCTCGGGACAGGGGGCAAACACCATATATTTT. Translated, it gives CASSPSGQGANTIYF.

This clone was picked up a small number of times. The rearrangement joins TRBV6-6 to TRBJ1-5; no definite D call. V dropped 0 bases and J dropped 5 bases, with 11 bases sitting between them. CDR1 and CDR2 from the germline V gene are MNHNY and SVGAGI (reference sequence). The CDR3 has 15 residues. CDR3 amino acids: CASSYSKGSDQPQHF. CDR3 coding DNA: TGTGCCAGCAGTTACTCGAAAGGGAGCGATCAGCCCCAGCATTTT.

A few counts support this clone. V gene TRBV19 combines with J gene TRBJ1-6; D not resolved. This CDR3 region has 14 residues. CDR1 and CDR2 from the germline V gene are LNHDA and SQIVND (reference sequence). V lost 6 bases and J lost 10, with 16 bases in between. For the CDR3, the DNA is TGTGCCAGTAGCCGGGAGGGAGGTTACTCACCCCTCCACTTT. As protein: CASSREGGYSPLHF. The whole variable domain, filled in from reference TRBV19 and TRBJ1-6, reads DGGITQSPKYLFRKEGQNVTLSCEQNLNHDAMYWYRQDPGQGLRLIYYSQIVNDFQKGDIAEGYSVSREKKESFPLTVTSAQKNPTAFYLCASSREGGYSPLHFGNGTRLTVT.

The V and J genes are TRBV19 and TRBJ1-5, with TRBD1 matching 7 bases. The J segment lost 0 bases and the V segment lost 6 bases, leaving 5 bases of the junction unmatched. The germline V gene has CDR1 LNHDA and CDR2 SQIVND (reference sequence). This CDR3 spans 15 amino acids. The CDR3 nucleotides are TGTGCCAGTAGCCTAGACAGGGCTAGCAATCAGCCCCAGCATTTT. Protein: CASSLDRASNQPQHF.

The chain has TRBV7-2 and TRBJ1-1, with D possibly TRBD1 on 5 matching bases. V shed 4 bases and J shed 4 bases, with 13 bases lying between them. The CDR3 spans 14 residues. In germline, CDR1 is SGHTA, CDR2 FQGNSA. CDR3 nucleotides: TGTGCCAGCAGCTCACGCCAGGGTGTCACTGAAGCTTTCTTT. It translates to CASSSRQGVTEAFF.

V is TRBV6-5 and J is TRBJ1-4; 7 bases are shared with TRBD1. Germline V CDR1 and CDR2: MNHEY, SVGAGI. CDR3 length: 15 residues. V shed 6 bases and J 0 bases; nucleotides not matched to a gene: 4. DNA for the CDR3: TGTGCCAGCAGGCTAACAGGGGCAACTAATGAAAAACTGTTTTTT. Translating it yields CASRLTGATNEKLFF.

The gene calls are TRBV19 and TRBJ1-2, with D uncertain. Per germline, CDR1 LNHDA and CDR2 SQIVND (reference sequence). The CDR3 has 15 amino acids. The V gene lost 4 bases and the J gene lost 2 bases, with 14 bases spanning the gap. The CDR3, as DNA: TGTGCCAGTAGTACGCGAGGGAGGGAGAACTATGGCTACACCTTC. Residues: CASSTRGRENYGYTF.

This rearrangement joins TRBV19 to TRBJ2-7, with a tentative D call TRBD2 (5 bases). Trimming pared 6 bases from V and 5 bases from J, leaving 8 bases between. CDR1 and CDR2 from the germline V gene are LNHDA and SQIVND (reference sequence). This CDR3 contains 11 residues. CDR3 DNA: TGTGCCAGTAGCACTAGGGACGAGCAGTACTTC. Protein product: CASSTRDEQYF.

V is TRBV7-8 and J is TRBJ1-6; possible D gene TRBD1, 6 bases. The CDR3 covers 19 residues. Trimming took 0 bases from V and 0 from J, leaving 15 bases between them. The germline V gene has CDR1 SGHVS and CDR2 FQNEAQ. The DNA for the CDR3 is TGTGCCAGCAGCTTAGCGATCTGGGGGCCCAACTCCTATAATTCACCCCTCCACTTT. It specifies CASSLAIWGPNSYNSPLHF.

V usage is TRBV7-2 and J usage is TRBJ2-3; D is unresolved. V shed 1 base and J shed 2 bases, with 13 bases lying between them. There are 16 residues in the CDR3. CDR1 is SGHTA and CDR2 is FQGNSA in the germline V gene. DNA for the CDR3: TGTGCCAGCAGCTTAGGACAAGAGAACCCCACAGATACGCAGTATTTT. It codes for CASSLGQENPTDTQYF. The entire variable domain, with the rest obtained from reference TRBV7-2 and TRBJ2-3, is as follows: GAGVSQSPSNKVTEKGKDVELRCDPISGHTALYWYRQSLGQGLEFLIYFQGNSAPDKSGLPSDRFSAERTGGSVSTLTIQRTQQEDSAVYLCASSLGQENPTDTQYFGPGTRLTVL.

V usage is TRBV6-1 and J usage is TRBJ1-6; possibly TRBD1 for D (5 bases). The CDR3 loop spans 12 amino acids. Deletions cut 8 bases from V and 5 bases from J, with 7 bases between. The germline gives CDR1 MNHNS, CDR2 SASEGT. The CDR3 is CASGGDNSPLHF. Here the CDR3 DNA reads TGTGCCAGCGGGGGGGATAATTCACCCCTCCACTTT.

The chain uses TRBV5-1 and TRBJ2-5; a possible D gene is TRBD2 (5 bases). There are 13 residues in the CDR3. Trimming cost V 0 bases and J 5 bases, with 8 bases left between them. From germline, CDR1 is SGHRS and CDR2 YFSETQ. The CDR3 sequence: CASSLGETETQYF. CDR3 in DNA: TGCGCCAGCAGCTTGGGGGAGACGGAGACCCAGTACTTC.

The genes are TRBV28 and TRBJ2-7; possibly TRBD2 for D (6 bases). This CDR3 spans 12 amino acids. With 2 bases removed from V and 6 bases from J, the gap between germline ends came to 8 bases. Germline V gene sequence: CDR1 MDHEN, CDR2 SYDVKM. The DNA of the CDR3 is TGTGCCAGCAGTTTAGGGGGGTCCGAGCAGTACTTC. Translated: CASSLGGSEQYF.

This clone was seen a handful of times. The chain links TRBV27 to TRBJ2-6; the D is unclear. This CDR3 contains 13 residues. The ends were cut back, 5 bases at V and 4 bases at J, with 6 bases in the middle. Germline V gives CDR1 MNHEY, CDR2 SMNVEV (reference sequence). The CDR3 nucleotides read TGTGCCAGCAGTGCGAGGGGGGCCAACGTCCTGACTTTC. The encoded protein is CASSARGANVLTF.

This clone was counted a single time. CDR3 bases: TGTGCCAGCAGCGTCAGACAGGGAGGAGCTTTCTTT. This codes for CASSVRQGGAFF. The gene calls are TRBV2 and TRBJ1-1; 7 nucleotides match TRBD1. Germline values: CDR1 SNHLY, CDR2 FYNNEI. V lost 6 bases to trimming and J lost 10 bases; unmatched junction nucleotides: 8. This CDR3 has 12 amino acids.

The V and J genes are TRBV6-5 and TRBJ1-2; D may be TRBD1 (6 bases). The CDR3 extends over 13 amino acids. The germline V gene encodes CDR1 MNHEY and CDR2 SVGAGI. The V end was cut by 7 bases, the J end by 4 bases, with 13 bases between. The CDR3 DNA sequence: TGTGCCAGCACCCCAAGGGGGAGCTATGGCTACACCTTC. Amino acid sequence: CASTPRGSYGYTF.

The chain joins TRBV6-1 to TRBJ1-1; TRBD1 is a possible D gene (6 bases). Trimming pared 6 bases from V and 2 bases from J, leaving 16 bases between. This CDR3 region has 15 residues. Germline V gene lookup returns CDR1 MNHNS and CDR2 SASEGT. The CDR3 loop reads CASSDHGQPNTEAFF. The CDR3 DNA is TGTGCCAGCAGCGACCACGGACAGCCTAACACTGAAGCTTTCTTT.